This TCR beta chain was profiled in a study of cytomegalovirus exposure and HLA in healthy donors. V lost 6 bases, J lost 4 bases, and 18 bases lay in between. The V gene's germline CDR1 is MGHRA and CDR2 YSYEKL. The CDR3 contains 15 residues. This table comes from immunoSEQ multiplex PCR, and its TCRdb copy is limited to in-frame clones, with some not included. Of about 160,000 clones listed, roughly nine tenths are singletons. This clone was recorded a few times. The source of this sequence is a woman under 40 in good health and CMV-seronegative. Sequences were obtained from PBMCs. The chain has TRBV4-1 and TRBJ1-2; D might be TRBD1 (5 bases). The CDR3 region is CASRGAKGSSYGYTF. The CDR3 DNA follows: TGCGCCAGCAGAGGGGCGAAGGGCTCAAGCTATGGCTACACCTTC.